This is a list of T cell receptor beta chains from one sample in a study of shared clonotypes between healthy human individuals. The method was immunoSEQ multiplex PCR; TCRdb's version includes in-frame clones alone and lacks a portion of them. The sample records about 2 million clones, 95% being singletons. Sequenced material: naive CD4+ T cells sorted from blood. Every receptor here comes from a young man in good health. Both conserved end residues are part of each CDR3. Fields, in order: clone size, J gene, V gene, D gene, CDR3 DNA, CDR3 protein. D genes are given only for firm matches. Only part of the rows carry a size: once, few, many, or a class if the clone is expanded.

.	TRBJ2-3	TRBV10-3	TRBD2	TGTGCCATCAGTGGGGACCCGGGACTAGCGGGGGGCACGACAGATACGCAGTATTTT	CAISGDPGLAGGTTDTQYF
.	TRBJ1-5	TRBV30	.	TGTGCCTGGAGTGTACAAGTACGGCAGAACGGAGTCCAGCCCCAGCATTTT	CAWSVQVRQNGVQPQHF
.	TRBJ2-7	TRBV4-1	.	TGCGCCAGCAGCCACCCGGTTCAGAGCTACGAGCAGTACTTC	CASSHPVQSYEQYF
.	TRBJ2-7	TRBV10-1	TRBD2	TGCGCCAGCAGTGTAAGCGGGACGGGGACCTACGAGCAGTACTTC	CASSVSGTGTYEQYF
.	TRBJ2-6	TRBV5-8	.	TGTGCCAGCAGCTTGGGAGGTTACTCTGGGGCCAACGTCCTGACTTTC	CASSLGGYSGANVLTF
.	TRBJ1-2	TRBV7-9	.	TGTGCCAGCAGCTTAGCGGGTTTAGTTTCGGTGAACTATGGCTACACCTTC	CASSLAGLVSVNYGYTF
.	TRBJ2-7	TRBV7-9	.	TGTGCCAGCAGCCAATATCCGGAAACCTCCTACGAGCAGTACTTC	CASSQYPETSYEQYF
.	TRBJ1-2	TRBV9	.	TGTGCCAGCAGCGTAGTTGCGGGGTCGGGCTATGGCTACACCTTC	CASSVVAGSGYGYTF
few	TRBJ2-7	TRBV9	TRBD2	TGTGCCAGCAGCGTAGGTCCAGCGGGAGAGTACGAGCAGTACTTC	CASSVGPAGEYEQYF
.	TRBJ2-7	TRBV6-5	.	TGTGCCAGCAGTTACGAGGGGTACTACGAGCAGTACTTC	CASSYEGYYEQYF
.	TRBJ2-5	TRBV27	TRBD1	TGTGCCAGCAGGTACAGGGGGCGAGGGGAGACCCAGTACTTC	CASRYRGRGETQYF
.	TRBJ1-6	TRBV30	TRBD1	TGTGCCTTGGACAGGGACGAGTCACCCCTCCACTTT	CALDRDESPLHF
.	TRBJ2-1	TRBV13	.	TGTGCCAGCAGCCATCTTAGAGGGAGATCCCTCGCCTACAATGAGCAGTTCTTC	CASSHLRGRSLAYNEQFF
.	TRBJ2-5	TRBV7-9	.	TGTGCCAGCAGCGACGTGACGTCGGAGACCCAGTACTTC	CASSDVTSETQYF
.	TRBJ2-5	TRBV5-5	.	TGTGCCAGCAGGGGGCCAGAGACCCAGTACTTC	CASRGPETQYF
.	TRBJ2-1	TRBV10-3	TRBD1	TGTGCCATCAGAGGACAGGGCGAGGGAGGTATCTACAATGAGCAGTTCTTC	CAIRGQGEGGIYNEQFF
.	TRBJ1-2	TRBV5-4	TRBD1	TGTGCCAGCAGCCGGGGACAGGGGGATGGTGGCTACACCTTC	CASSRGQGDGGYTF
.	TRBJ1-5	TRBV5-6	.	TGTGCCAGCAGCTTGGCCCCGGACAGTGCCAACAATCAGCCCCAGCATTTT	CASSLAPDSANNQPQHF
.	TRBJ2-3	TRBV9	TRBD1	TGTGCCAGCAGCGGGGGACAGGGGGCTATCACAGATACGCAGTATTTT	CASSGGQGAITDTQYF
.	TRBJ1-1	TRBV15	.	TGTGCCACTTGGTTAGACAGACAAGCTTTCTTT	CATWLDRQAFF
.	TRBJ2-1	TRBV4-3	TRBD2	TGCGCCAGCAGCCAGATCGGGACTAGCCGATACAATGAGCAGTTCTTC	CASSQIGTSRYNEQFF
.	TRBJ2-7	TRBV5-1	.	TGCGCCAGTCGAAAGGGGATCGAGCAGTACTTC	CASRKGIEQYF
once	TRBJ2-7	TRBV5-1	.	TGCGCCAGCAGCTTGCGACAGGCGCTAGGAGAGCAGTACTTC	CASSLRQALGEQYF
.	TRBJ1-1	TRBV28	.	TGTGCCAGCAGTTTTGGAGGCAGGGTGTGGTTCACTGAAGCTTTCTTT	CASSFGGRVWFTEAFF
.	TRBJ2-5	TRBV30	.	TGTGCCTGGAACGCCTTAGAGGGGACCCAGTACTTC	CAWNALEGTQYF
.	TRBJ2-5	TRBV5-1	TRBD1	TGCGCCAGCAGCTTGAGCGGACAGGGCCGGGAGACCCAGTACTTC	CASSLSGQGRETQYF
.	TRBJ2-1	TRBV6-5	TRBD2	TGTGCCAGCAGTCCCACTAGCGGGGGGGCATATGAGCAGTTCTTC	CASSPTSGGAYEQFF
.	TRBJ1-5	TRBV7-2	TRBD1	TGTGCCAGCAGCTTAGCGCAGGGGGCCCAGCCCCAGCATTTT	CASSLAQGAQPQHF
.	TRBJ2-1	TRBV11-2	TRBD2	TGTGCCAGCAGCTCCGGACTAGCGGGAGGTGCCAATGAGCAGTTCTTC	CASSSGLAGGANEQFF
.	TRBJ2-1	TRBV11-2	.	TGTGCCAGCAGCACCCGGACTGAGCAGTTCTTC	CASSTRTEQFF
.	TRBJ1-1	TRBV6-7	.	TGTGCCAGCAGTTACATCGGGACAAGGAACGCTGAAGCTTTCTTT	CASSYIGTRNAEAFF
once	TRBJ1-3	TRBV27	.	TGTGCCAGCAGTTTCTGGCCGATCTCTGGAAACACCATATATTTT	CASSFWPISGNTIYF
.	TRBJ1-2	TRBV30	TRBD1	TGTGCCGCGCGTCAGGGGGATGGTGGCTATGGCTACACCTTC	CAARQGDGGYGYTF
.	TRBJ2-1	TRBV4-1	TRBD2	TGCGCCAGCAGCCAAGGTGGGACTAGCGGGGTGTACAATGAGCAGTTCTTC	CASSQGGTSGVYNEQFF
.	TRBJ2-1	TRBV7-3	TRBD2	TGTGCCAGCAGCGTTAGCGGGGGCCCGGGCAATGAGCAGTTCTTC	CASSVSGGPGNEQFF
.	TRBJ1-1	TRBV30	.	TGTGCCTGGAGCCCCGGGCCTAACACTGAAGCTTTCTTT	CAWSPGPNTEAFF
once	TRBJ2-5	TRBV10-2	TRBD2	TGCGCCAGCAGTGATATCGCGGGAGTGAGGGAGACCCAGTACTTC	CASSDIAGVRETQYF
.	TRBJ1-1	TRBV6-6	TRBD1	TGTGCCAGCAGTTACTCGGGACAGGAAGCTTTCTTT	CASSYSGQEAFF
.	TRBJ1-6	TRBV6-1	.	TGTGCCAGCAGTGATAAGAGGGACACTTCACCCCTCCACTTT	CASSDKRDTSPLHF
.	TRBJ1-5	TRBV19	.	TGTGCCAGTAGTTCCAGGGAAGGTCAGCCCCAGCATTTT	CASSSREGQPQHF
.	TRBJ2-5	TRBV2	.	TGTGCCAGCAGCCTCGAAGGTGGGACCCAGTACTTC	CASSLEGGTQYF
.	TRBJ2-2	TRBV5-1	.	TGCGCCAGCAGCTCCGAACCGGGCACCAGGCAAGGGGAGCTGTTTTTT	CASSSEPGTRQGELFF
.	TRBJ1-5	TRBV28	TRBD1	TGTGCCAGCAGCCGCCCAGGGGGCGCGAAGGGTCAGCCCCAGCATTTT	CASSRPGGAKGQPQHF
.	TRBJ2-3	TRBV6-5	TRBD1	TGTGCCAGCAGAAGGGGGACAGGGGGAATTGATACGCAGTATTTT	CASRRGTGGIDTQYF
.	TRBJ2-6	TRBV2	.	TGTGCCAGCAGTGACGGGAGCCACTCTGGGGCCAACGTCCTGACTTTC	CASSDGSHSGANVLTF
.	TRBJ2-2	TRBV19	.	TGTGCCAGTAGTTTTAGTACAGCGAACACCGGGGAGCTGTTTTTT	CASSFSTANTGELFF
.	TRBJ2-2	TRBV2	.	TGTGCCAGCAGTGCGCGACTTGCCAACACCGGGGAGCTGTTTTTT	CASSARLANTGELFF
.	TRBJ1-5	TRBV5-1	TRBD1	TGCGCCAGCAGCTTAGGGGGCGCGGAATGGCCCCAGCATTTT	CASSLGGAEWPQHF
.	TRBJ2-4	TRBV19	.	TGTGCCAGTATCCCTGGGGGTAATCTAGCCAAAAACATTCAGTACTTC	CASIPGGNLAKNIQYF
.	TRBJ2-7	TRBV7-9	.	TGTGCCAGCAGCTTAGCGGAGGGGTGGTTGGGCGAGCAGTACTTC	CASSLAEGWLGEQYF
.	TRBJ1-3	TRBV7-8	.	TGTGCCAGCAGCTTAGGCAGGGCTGGAAACACCATATATTTT	CASSLGRAGNTIYF
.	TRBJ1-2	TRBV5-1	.	TGCGCCAGCAGCCCCAGTGGAGAGGACTATGGCTACACCTTC	CASSPSGEDYGYTF